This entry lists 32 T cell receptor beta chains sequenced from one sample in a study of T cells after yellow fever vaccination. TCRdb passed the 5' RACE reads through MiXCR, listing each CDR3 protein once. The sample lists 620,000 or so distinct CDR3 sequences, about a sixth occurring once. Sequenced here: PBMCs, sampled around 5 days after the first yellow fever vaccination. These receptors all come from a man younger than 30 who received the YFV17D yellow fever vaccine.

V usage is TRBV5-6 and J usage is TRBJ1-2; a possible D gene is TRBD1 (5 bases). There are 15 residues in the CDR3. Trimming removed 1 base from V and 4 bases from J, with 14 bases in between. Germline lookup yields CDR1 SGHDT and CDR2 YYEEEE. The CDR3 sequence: CASSLQFQGPYGYTF. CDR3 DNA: TGTGCCAGCAGCTTGCAATTCCAGGGACCCTATGGCTACACCTTC.

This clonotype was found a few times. In DNA form, the CDR3 reads TGCGCCAGCAGCCAATCACTGAAACCCGCAGATACGCAGTATTTT. It codes for CASSQSLKPADTQYF. This rearrangement joins TRBV5-1 to TRBJ2-3, with no clear D. V lost 4 bases and J lost 4, with 16 bases in between. Germline lookup yields CDR1 SGHRS and CDR2 YFSETQ. This CDR3 contains 15 residues.

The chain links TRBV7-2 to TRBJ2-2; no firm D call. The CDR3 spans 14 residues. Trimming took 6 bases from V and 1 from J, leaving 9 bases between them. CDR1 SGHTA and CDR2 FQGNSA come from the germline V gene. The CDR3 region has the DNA TGTGCCAGCAGGCACGATCTGAACACCGGGGAGCTGTTTTTT. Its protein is CASRHDLNTGELFF.

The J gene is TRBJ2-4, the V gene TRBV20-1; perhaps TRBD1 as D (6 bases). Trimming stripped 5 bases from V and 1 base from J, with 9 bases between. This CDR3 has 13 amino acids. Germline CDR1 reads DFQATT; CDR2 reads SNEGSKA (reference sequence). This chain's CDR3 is CSAPGVAKNIQYF. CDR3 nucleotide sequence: TGCAGTGCTCCAGGGGTTGCCAAAAACATTCAGTACTTC.

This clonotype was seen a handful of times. This CDR3 reads CASSLTSAGIGYEQYF. Written as DNA, the CDR3 is TGCGCCAGCAGCTTAACTAGCGCGGGGATAGGCTACGAGCAGTACTTC. V usage is TRBV5-1 and J usage is TRBJ2-7; 7 bases agree with TRBD2. This CDR3 region has 16 residues. CDR1 is SGHRS and CDR2 is YFSETQ in the germline V gene. The V gene end was trimmed by 2 bases and the J gene end by 3 bases; junction bases not matched to a gene: 11.

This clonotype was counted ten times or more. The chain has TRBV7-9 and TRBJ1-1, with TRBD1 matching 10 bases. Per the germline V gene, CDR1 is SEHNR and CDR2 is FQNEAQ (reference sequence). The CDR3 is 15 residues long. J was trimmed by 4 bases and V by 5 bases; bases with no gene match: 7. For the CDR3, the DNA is TGTGCCAGCAGCCCGCGGACAGGGGGGAGCACTGAAGCTTTCTTT. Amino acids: CASSPRTGGSTEAFF.

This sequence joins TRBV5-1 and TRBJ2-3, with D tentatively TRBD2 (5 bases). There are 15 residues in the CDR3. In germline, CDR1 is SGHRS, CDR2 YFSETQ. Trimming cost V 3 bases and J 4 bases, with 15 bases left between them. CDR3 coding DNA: TGCGCCAGCAGCTCCGACGGCGGGCGGGCAGATACGCAGTATTTT. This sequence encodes CASSSDGGRADTQYF.

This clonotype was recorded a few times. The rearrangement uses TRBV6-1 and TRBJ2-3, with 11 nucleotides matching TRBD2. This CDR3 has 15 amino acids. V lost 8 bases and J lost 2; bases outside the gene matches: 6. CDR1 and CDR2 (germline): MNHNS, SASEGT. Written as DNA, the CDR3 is TGTGCCAGCGGGACTAGCGGCCGGGCCACAGATACGCAGTATTTT. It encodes CASGTSGRATDTQYF.

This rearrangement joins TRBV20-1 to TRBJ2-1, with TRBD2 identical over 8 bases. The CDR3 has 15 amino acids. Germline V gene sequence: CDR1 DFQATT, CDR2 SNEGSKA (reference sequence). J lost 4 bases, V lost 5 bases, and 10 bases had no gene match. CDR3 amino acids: CSADSGTRLYNEQFF. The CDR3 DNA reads TGCAGTGCTGATTCCGGGACTAGACTTTACAATGAGCAGTTCTTC.

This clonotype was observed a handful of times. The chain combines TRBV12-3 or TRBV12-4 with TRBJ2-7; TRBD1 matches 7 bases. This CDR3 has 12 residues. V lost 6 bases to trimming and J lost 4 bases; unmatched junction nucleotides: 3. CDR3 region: CASSKQGYEQYV. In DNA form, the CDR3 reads TGTGCCAGCAGCAAACAGGGGTACGAGCAGTACGTC.

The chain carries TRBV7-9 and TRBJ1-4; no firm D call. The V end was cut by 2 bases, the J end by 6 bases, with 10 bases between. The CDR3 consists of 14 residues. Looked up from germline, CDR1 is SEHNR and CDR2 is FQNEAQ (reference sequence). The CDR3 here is CASSLSRPDEKLFF. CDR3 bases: TGTGCCAGCAGCTTAAGCAGGCCGGATGAAAAACTGTTTTTT.

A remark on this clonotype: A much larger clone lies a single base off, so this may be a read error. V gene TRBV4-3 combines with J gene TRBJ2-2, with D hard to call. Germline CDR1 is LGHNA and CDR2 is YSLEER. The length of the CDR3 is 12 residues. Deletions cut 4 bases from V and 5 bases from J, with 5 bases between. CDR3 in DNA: TGCGCCAGCAGCCGCGAAACCGGGGAGCTGTTTTTT. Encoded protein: CASSRETGELFF.

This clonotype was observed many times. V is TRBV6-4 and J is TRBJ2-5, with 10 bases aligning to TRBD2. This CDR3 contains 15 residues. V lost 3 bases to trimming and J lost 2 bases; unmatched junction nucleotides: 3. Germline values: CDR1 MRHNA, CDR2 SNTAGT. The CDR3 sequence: CASSEQAGGQETQYF. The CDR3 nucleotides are TGTGCCAGCAGTGAGCAAGCGGGGGGGCAAGAGACCCAGTACTTC.

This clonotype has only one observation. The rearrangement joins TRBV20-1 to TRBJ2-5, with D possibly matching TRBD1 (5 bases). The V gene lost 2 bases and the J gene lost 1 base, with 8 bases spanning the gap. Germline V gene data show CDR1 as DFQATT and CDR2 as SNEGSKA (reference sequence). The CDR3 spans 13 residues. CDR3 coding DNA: TGCAGTGCTAGAAGGGGCCTCCAAGAGACCCAGTACTTC. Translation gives CSARRGLQETQYF.

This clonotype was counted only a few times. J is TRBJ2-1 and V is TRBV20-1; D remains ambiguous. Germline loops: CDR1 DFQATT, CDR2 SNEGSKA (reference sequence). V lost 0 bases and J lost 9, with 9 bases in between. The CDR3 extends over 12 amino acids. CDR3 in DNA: TGCAGTGCTAGAGATATCGAGTTTGAGCAGTTCTTC. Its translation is CSARDIEFEQFF.

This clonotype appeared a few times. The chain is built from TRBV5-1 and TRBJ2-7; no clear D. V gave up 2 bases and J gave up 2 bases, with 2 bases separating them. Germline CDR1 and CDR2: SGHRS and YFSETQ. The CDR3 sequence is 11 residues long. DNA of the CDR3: TGCGCCAGCAGCTTCACCTACGAGCAGTACGTC. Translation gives CASSFTYEQYV.

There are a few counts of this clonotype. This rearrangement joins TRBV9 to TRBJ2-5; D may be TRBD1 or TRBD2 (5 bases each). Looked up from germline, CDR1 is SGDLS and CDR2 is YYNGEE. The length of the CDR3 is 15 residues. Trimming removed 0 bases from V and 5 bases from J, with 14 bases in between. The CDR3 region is CASSVVGRVMETQYF. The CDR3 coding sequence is TGTGCCAGCAGCGTAGTGGGACGCGTAATGGAGACCCAGTACTTC.

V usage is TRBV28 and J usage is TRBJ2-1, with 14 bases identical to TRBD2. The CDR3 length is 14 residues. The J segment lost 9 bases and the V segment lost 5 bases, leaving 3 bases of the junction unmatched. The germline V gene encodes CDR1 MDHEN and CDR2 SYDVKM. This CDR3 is CASSGLAGGLEQFF. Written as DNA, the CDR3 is TGTGCCAGCAGTGGACTAGCGGGGGGACTTGAGCAGTTCTTC.

The CDR3 reads CASSLKGAGNEKLFF. Here the CDR3 DNA reads TGTGCCAGCAGCTTAAAAGGAGCGGGGAATGAAAAACTGTTTTTT. The V call is TRBV13, the J call TRBJ1-4; D remains ambiguous. The V gene lost 2 bases and the J gene lost 5 bases, with 12 bases spanning the gap. CDR3 length: 15 residues. CDR1 is PRHDT and CDR2 is FYEKMQ in the germline V gene (reference sequence).

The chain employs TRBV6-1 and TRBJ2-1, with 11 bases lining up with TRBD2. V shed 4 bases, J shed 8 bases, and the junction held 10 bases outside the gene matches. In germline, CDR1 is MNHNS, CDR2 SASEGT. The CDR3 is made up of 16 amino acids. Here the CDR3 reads CASSGPLAGGWDEQFF. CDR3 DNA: TGTGCCAGCAGTGGACCCCTAGCGGGGGGCTGGGATGAGCAGTTCTTC.

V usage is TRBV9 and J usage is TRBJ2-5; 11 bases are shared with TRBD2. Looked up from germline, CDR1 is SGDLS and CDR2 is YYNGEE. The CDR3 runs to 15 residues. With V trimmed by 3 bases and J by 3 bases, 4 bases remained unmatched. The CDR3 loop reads CASSEGGLAEETQYF. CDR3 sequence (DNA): TGTGCCAGCAGCGAGGGGGGACTAGCGGAAGAGACCCAGTACTTC.

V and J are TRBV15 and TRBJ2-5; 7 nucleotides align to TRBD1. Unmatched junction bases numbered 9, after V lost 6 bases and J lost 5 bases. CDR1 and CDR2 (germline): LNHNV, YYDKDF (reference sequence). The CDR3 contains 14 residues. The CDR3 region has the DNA TGTGCCACCAGAAACAGGGACAGTGGGGAGACCCAGTACTTC. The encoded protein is CATRNRDSGETQYF.

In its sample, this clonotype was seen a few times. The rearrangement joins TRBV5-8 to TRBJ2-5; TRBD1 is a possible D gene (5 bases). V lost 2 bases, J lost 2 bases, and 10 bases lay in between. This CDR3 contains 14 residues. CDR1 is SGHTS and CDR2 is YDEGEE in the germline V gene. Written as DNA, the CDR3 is TGTGCCAGCAGCTTAAGACAGCCACAAGAGACCCAGTACTTC. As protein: CASSLRQPQETQYF.

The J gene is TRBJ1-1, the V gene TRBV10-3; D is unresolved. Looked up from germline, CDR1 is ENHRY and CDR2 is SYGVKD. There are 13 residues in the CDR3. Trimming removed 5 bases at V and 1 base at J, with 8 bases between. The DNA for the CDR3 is TGTGCCATCAGTTGGGGAGAGAACACTGAAGCTTTCTTT. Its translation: CAISWGENTEAFF.

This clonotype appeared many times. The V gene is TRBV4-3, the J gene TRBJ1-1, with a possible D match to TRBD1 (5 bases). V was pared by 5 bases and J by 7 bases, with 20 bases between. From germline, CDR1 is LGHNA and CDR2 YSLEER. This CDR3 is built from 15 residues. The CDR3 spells CASSAGGTERFEAFF. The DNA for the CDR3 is TGCGCCAGCAGCGCCGGGGGGACGGAGAGATTTGAAGCTTTCTTT.

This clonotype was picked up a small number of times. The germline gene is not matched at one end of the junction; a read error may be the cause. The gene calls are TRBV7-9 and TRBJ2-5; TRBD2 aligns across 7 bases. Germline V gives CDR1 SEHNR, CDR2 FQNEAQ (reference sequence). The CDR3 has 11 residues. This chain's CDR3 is CASSLDQGGHF. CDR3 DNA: TGTGCCAGCAGCCTCGACCAGGGAGGGCACTTC.

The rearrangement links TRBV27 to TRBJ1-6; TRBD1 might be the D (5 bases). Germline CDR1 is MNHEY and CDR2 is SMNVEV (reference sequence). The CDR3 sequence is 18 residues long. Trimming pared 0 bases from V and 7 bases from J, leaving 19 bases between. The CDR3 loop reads CASSLSPQGGQTNSPLHF. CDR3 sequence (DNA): TGTGCCAGCAGTTTATCACCTCAGGGCGGGCAGACGAATTCACCCCTCCACTTT.

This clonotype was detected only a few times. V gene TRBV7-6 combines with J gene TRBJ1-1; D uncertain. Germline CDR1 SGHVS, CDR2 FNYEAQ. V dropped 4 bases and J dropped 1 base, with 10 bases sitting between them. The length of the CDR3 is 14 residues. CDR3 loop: CASSYNPSNTEAFF. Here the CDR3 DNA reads TGTGCCAGCAGCTACAACCCCTCGAACACTGAAGCTTTCTTT.

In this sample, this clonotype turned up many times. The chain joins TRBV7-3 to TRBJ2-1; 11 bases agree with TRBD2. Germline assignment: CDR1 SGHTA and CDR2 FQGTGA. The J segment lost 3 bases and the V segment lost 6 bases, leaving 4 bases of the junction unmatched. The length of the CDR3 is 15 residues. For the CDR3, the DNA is TGTGCCAGCAGTTTTAGCGGGGGGGTCTACAATGAGCAGTTCTTC. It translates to CASSFSGGVYNEQFF.

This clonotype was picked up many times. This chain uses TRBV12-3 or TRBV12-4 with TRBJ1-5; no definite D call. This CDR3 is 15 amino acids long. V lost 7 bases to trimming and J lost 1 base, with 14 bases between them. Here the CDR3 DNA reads TGTGCCAGCACGTCCGGGGAGCTCAGCAATCAGCCCCAGCATTTT. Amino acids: CASTSGELSNQPQHF.

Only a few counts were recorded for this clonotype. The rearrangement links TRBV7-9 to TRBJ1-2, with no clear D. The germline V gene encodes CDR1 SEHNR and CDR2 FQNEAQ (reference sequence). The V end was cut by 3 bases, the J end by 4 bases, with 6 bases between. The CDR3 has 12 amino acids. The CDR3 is CASSFESYGYTF. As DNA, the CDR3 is TGTGCCAGCAGCTTCGAAAGCTATGGCTACACCTTC.

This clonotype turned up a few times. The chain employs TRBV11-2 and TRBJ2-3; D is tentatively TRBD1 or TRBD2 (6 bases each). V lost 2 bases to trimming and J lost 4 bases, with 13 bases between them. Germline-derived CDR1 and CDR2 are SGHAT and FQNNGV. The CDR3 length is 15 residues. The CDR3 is CASSLTRGRADTQYF. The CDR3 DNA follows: TGTGCCAGCAGCTTAACCCGGGGGCGCGCAGATACGCAGTATTTT. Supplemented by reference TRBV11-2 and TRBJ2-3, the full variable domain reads EAGVAQSPRYKIIEKRQSVAFWCNPISGHATLYWYQQILGQGPKLLIQFQNNGVVDDSQLPKDRFSAERLKGVDSTLKIQPAKLEDSAVYLCASSLTRGRADTQYFGPGTRLTVL.